One sample yielded the 24 T cell receptor beta chains listed below, sequenced in a study of cytomegalovirus exposure and HLA in healthy donors. Sequenced by immunoSEQ multiplex PCR; TCRdb stores in-frame clones only, minus some. The data contain about 150,000 clones, about 89% of them singletons. Sequenced: PBMCs. Source of these receptors: a woman between 18 and 30 years old in good health and CMV-seropositive.

This chain links TRBV4-2 with TRBJ2-5; the match to TRBD2 covers 9 bases. The CDR3 contains 18 residues. Germline V gene sequence: CDR1 LGHNA, CDR2 YNFKEQ. V lost 1 base to trimming and J lost 3 bases; unmatched junction nucleotides: 12. The DNA for the CDR3 is TGTGCCAGCAGCCAAGGGCTCCTAGCGGGGATGTCAGAAGAGACCCAGTACTTC. Translating it yields CASSQGLLAGMSEETQYF.

The chain carries TRBV6-5 and TRBJ2-3; TRBD2 might be the D (6 bases). Per germline, CDR1 MNHEY and CDR2 SVGAGI. V lost 9 bases and J lost 0, with 10 bases in between. This CDR3 has 13 amino acids. The CDR3 loop is CASSGLSTDTQYF. CDR3 nucleotide sequence: TGTGCCAGTTCGGGACTGAGCACAGATACGCAGTATTTT.

The chain links TRBV9 to TRBJ1-5; perhaps TRBD1 as D (5 bases). Germline lookup yields CDR1 SGDLS and CDR2 YYNGEE. This CDR3 is built from 13 residues. V was shortened by 0 bases and J by 7 bases, with 8 bases between the two germline ends. CDR3 nucleotides: TGTGCCAGCAGCGTAGAGGGGTCCCAGCCCCAGCATTTT. This gives the protein CASSVEGSQPQHF.

This chain links TRBV10-3 with TRBJ2-3, with 12 bases that match TRBD2. CDR1 and CDR2 from the germline V gene are ENHRY and SYGVKD. There are 17 residues in the CDR3. The trim removed 0 bases at V and 5 bases at J, leaving 6 bases unmatched. The CDR3 DNA is TGTGCCATCAGTGAGTCGCGGGCTAGCGGGAGGGGAGATACGCAGTATTTT. Amino acid sequence: CAISESRASGRGDTQYF.

The chain couples TRBV28 to TRBJ1-2; 12 bases are a match to TRBD1. J gave up 8 bases and V 6 bases, and 4 bases lay outside the gene matches. Germline assignment: CDR1 MDHEN and CDR2 SYDVKM. The CDR3 runs to 13 residues. The chain's CDR3 is CASRGQGAEGYTF. The CDR3 nucleotides are TGTGCCAGCAGGGGACAGGGGGCTGAAGGCTACACCTTC.

This chain connects TRBV2 to TRBJ2-1; no clear D gene. The CDR3 runs to 11 residues. V lost 6 bases to trimming and J lost 9 bases, with 9 bases between them. Germline V gene lookup returns CDR1 SNHLY and CDR2 FYNNEI. The CDR3 here is CASRLRGEQFF. The DNA of the CDR3 is TGTGCCAGCAGACTCCGAGGTGAGCAGTTCTTC.

This chain uses TRBV28 with TRBJ1-3, with 8 bases that match TRBD1. Germline loops: CDR1 MDHEN, CDR2 SYDVKM. CDR3 length equals 15 residues. The J segment lost 0 bases and the V segment lost 6 bases, leaving 4 bases of the junction unmatched. This chain's CDR3 is CASSRQGSSGNTIYF. CDR3 DNA: TGTGCCAGCAGCCGACAGGGGAGCTCTGGAAACACCATATATTTT.

The chain uses TRBV9 and TRBJ2-5, with D possibly being TRBD1 (6 bases). Trimming pared 4 bases from V and 0 bases from J, leaving 10 bases between. CDR1 and CDR2 (germline): SGDLS, YYNGEE. There are 14 residues in the CDR3. CDR3 sequence reads: CASSWGQNQETQYF. The CDR3 DNA reads TGTGCCAGCAGCTGGGGGCAGAACCAAGAGACCCAGTACTTC.

V usage is TRBV5-6 and J usage is TRBJ1-3; maybe TRBD1 (6 bases). Trimming cost V 5 bases and J 1 base, with 13 bases left between them. The CDR3 sequence is 15 residues long. Germline V CDR1 and CDR2: SGHDT, YYEEEE. The CDR3 loop is CASSNIRGSGNTIYF. The CDR3 region has the DNA TGTGCCAGCAGTAACATCAGGGGATCTGGAAACACCATATATTTT.

The chain carries TRBV10-1 and TRBJ2-7, with TRBD2 matching 12 bases. Germline assignment: CDR1 WNHNN and CDR2 SYGVQD (reference sequence). The CDR3 spans 15 residues. V lost 7 bases, J lost 4 bases, and 8 bases stayed unmatched. CDR3 in DNA: TGCGCCAGCAACAGACTAGCGGGAGTTCTTTACGAGCAGTACTTC. It translates to CASNRLAGVLYEQYF.

This chain joins TRBV4-1 and TRBJ2-3; 11 bases fit TRBD2. This CDR3 contains 21 residues. The germline V gene encodes CDR1 MGHRA and CDR2 YSYEKL. V was clipped by 3 bases and J by 6 bases; unmatched bases: 23. This CDR3 reads CASSHNPNSGRANRSQDTQYF. DNA of the CDR3: TGCGCCAGCAGCCATAATCCTAATAGCGGGAGGGCCAATCGATCACAGGATACGCAGTATTTT.

This clone was detected a few times. The chain has TRBV18 and TRBJ2-7; D ambiguous. With 3 bases removed from V and 2 bases from J, the gap between germline ends came to 8 bases. The V gene's germline CDR1 is KGHSH and CDR2 LQKENI. This CDR3 region has 13 residues. Here the CDR3 reads CASSPGNAYEQYF. The CDR3, as DNA: TGTGCCAGCTCACCGGGCAACGCCTACGAGCAGTACTTC. Full variable domain (outside the CDR3, taken from reference TRBV18 and TRBJ2-7): NAGVMQNPRHLVRRRGQEARLRCSPMKGHSHVYWYRQLPEEGLKFMVYLQKENIIDESGMPKERFSAEFPKEGPSILRIQQVVRGDSAAYFCASSPGNAYEQYFGPGTRLTVT.

CDR3 protein: CASRGLILAQEQYF. As DNA, the CDR3 is TGTGCCAGCAGGGGTCTAATTCTAGCGCAGGAGCAGTACTTC. The chain employs TRBV2 and TRBJ2-7; a weak D match, TRBD2 (6 bases). V lost 6 bases, J lost 7 bases, and 19 bases lay in between. Germline V gene data show CDR1 as SNHLY and CDR2 as FYNNEI. The CDR3 is 14 residues long.

The chain employs TRBV6-1 and TRBJ2-7, with D possibly matching TRBD1 (6 bases). The V gene's germline CDR1 is MNHNS and CDR2 SASEGT. This CDR3 spans 16 amino acids. V was cut by 4 bases and J by 0 bases, with 16 bases left in between. CDR3 region: CASSGQNRDTSYEQYF. For the CDR3, the DNA is TGTGCCAGCAGTGGGCAAAACCGGGACACCTCCTACGAGCAGTACTTC.

The chain couples TRBV11-2 to TRBJ2-7; 12 nucleotides agree with TRBD1. Germline CDR1 is SGHAT and CDR2 is FQNNGV. V gave up 5 bases and J gave up 4 bases; unmatched junction bases: 3. This CDR3 contains 14 residues. CDR3 amino acids: CASSGTGGAYEQYF. The CDR3 region has the DNA TGTGCCAGCAGCGGGACAGGGGGCGCGTACGAGCAGTACTTC.

In this sample, this clone turned up once. The chain's CDR3 is CASRQGDEQYF. CDR3 coding DNA: TGTGCCAGCAGGCAGGGGGACGAGCAGTACTTC. The chain carries TRBV11-3 and TRBJ2-7; 7 bases match TRBD1. Germline loops: CDR1 SGHNT, CDR2 YENEEA. With 6 bases clipped from V and 5 bases from J, the junction kept 1 base outside the gene matches. The length of the CDR3 is 11 residues.

The chain links TRBV14 to TRBJ2-3; 14 bases are shared with TRBD2. This CDR3 region has 21 residues. With 0 bases clipped from V and 2 bases from J, the junction kept 13 bases outside the gene matches. From germline, CDR1 is SGHDN and CDR2 FVKESK. The CDR3 region has the DNA TGTGCCAGCAGCCAAGAGCCCCTAGGGACTAGCGGGAGTGGGGTCACAGATACGCAGTATTTT. As protein: CASSQEPLGTSGSGVTDTQYF. The full variable domain, completed using reference TRBV14 and TRBJ2-3, is EAGVTQFPSHSVIEKGQTVTLRCDPISGHDNLYWYRRVMGKEIKFLLHFVKESKQDESGMPNNRFLAERTGGTYSTLKVQPAELEDSGVYFCASSQEPLGTSGSGVTDTQYFGPGTRLTVL.

The J gene is TRBJ2-5, the V gene TRBV15; D unclear. In germline, CDR1 is LNHNV, CDR2 YYDKDF (reference sequence). The CDR3 totals 15 residues. V was pared by 1 base and J by 0 bases, with 9 bases between. In DNA form, the CDR3 reads TGTGCCACCAGCAGAGGTGGCGGCCACCAAGAGACCCAGTACTTC. It translates to CATSRGGGHQETQYF.

The chain employs TRBV20-1 and TRBJ1-2; D perhaps matches TRBD1 (5 bases). This CDR3 has 11 amino acids. The germline CDR1 and CDR2 sequences are DFQATT and SNEGSKA (reference sequence). The V and J ends lost 4 bases and 3 bases respectively, with 6 bases between them. CDR3 region: CSAIRDYGYTF. As DNA, the CDR3 is TGCAGTGCTATCAGGGACTATGGCTACACCTTC.

This sequence joins TRBV28 and TRBJ2-5; 12 bases are shared with TRBD2. The CDR3 has 16 amino acids. The germline V gene has CDR1 MDHEN and CDR2 SYDVKM. J gave up 6 bases and V 6 bases, and 11 bases lay outside the gene matches. CDR3 region: CASSISLAGGRKTQYF. As DNA, the CDR3 is TGTGCCAGCAGCATATCTCTAGCGGGAGGGCGGAAGACCCAGTACTTC.

The chain employs TRBV7-9 and TRBJ1-2; maybe TRBD1 (5 bases). The germline V and J ends were trimmed by 1 base and 0 bases, with 15 bases remaining between them. CDR1 is SEHNR and CDR2 is FQNEAQ in the germline V gene (reference sequence). The CDR3 is 17 amino acids. The CDR3 loop reads CASSLVDSTYANYGYTF. CDR3 DNA sequence: TGTGCCAGCAGCTTAGTTGACAGTACTTACGCTAACTATGGCTACACCTTC.

The chain couples TRBV4-2 to TRBJ1-2, with 10 bases that match TRBD1. Per the germline V gene, CDR1 is LGHNA and CDR2 is YNFKEQ. Trimming removed 0 bases from V and 8 bases from J; junction bases left unmatched: 9. The CDR3 loop spans 16 amino acids. This chain's CDR3 is CASSQDGGQGVEGYTF. The CDR3 DNA follows: TGTGCCAGCAGCCAAGATGGAGGACAGGGGGTAGAAGGCTACACCTTC.

This clone is a singleton in its sample. The chain combines TRBV6-6 with TRBJ2-1; D is possibly TRBD1 (5 bases). Germline V gene data show CDR1 as MNHNY and CDR2 as SVGAGI (reference sequence). V gave up 7 bases and J gave up 7 bases, with 20 bases separating them. The CDR3 is 15 residues long. CDR3: CASTSVERQRNEQFF. CDR3 in DNA: TGTGCCAGCACCTCAGTAGAGAGACAGAGGAATGAGCAGTTCTTC.

This chain joins TRBV11-3 and TRBJ2-1; 14 nucleotides agree with TRBD2. Germline loops: CDR1 SGHNT, CDR2 YENEEA. Germline trimming cut 5 bases from V and 5 bases from J; bases unmatched to any gene: 14. There are 19 residues in the CDR3. The CDR3 DNA sequence: TGTGCCAGCAGCCCCGGGACTAGCGGGAGCGCTGGCGGGGACAATGAGCAGTTCTTC. Protein sequence: CASSPGTSGSAGGDNEQFF.